The 32 T cell receptor beta chains given below trace back to one sample, sequenced in a study of T cell repertoires in cytomegalovirus infection. TCRdb itself ran the reads through MiXCR, one entry per CDR3 protein. The profile shows nearly 70,000 distinct CDR3 sequences, 20% to 25% of them singletons. These TCRs are of unknown antigen specificity. Sequencing was performed on PBMCs, sequenced either directly or after in vitro stimulation (not recorded which). The receptors shown here come from a human donor in good health (CMV status not recorded). Some clones in this sample may be carry-over from other donors' samples.

This clonotype has only a few counts. The V call is TRBV7-2, the J call TRBJ1-2; no reliable D call. The CDR3 length is 14 residues. Germline CDR1 SGHTA, CDR2 FQGNSA. Trimming removed 1 base from V and 4 bases from J, with 10 bases in between. CDR3 bases: TGTGCCAGCAGCTTAGGGATGGAGGGCTATGGCTACACCTTC. Protein product: CASSLGMEGYGYTF.

This clonotype was detected a few times. This chain connects TRBV12-3 or TRBV12-4 to TRBJ2-5; tentatively, D is TRBD1 or TRBD2 (7 bases each). Trimming stripped 7 bases from V and 5 bases from J, with 14 bases between. This CDR3 has 13 residues. The CDR3, as DNA: TGTGCCAGCACCCCAGGGGGGGCTGAGACCCAGTACTTC. Protein product: CASTPGGAETQYF.

In this sample, this clonotype turned up a few times. CDR3 bases: TGTGCCAGCAGTGACACCCTGACAGGGTACAATGAGCAGTTCTTC. It encodes CASSDTLTGYNEQFF. The chain combines TRBV6-4 with TRBJ2-1; 7 bases align to TRBD1. Losses at the gene ends were 2 bases for V and 4 bases for J; bases not matched to a gene: 5. The germline CDR1 and CDR2 sequences are MRHNA and SNTAGT. This CDR3 is built from 15 residues.

The gene calls are TRBV4-3 and TRBJ2-7; D is perhaps TRBD1 (6 bases). From germline, CDR1 is LGHNA and CDR2 YSLEER. The CDR3 runs 16 residues. Deletions cut 5 bases from V and 2 bases from J, with 19 bases between. The CDR3 here is CASSAIRVGQTYEQYF. CDR3 nucleotide sequence: TGCGCCAGCAGCGCTATCCGAGTCGGACAGACCTACGAGCAGTACTTC.

The CDR3, as DNA: TGTGCCAGCAGCAGTATGGGGGTTACCACTGAAGCTTTCTTT. Translation: CASSSMGVTTEAFF. This chain joins TRBV11-3 and TRBJ1-1; TRBD1 is a possible D gene (5 bases). This CDR3 has 14 amino acids. Trimming removed 5 bases from V and 4 bases from J, with 14 bases in between. Looked up from germline, CDR1 is SGHNT and CDR2 is YENEEA. The full variable domain, completed using reference TRBV11-3 and TRBJ1-1, is EAGVVQSPRYKIIEKKQPVAFWCNPISGHNTLYWYLQNLGQGPELLIRYENEEAVDDSQLPKDRFSAERLKGVDSTLKIQPAELGDSAVYLCASSSMGVTTEAFFGQGTRLTVV.

Many counts were recorded for this clonotype. V gene TRBV7-8 combines with J gene TRBJ2-7, with D possibly matching TRBD2 (6 bases). The CDR3 is 16 amino acids. The V gene lost 2 bases and the J gene lost 6 bases, with 20 bases spanning the gap. Germline V CDR1 and CDR2: SGHVS, FQNEAQ. CDR3 nucleotides: TGTGCCAGCAGCTTAATTCACTCCGGGACGCGGGGCGAGCAGTACTTC. Translating gives CASSLIHSGTRGEQYF.

This chain links TRBV12-5 with TRBJ1-1; possible D gene TRBD1, 6 bases. Per germline, CDR1 LGHNT and CDR2 FRNRAP. Trimming left V 6 bases short and J 5 bases short, with 13 bases between. The CDR3 has 13 residues. CDR3 amino acids: CASGRTGFTEAFF. For the CDR3, the DNA is TGTGCTAGTGGCAGAACAGGGTTTACTGAAGCTTTCTTT.

At least ten counts were recorded for this clonotype. The chain joins TRBV7-2 to TRBJ2-5; 10 bases map to TRBD2. CDR1 is SGHTA, CDR2 FQGNSA, per germline. The CDR3 totals 14 residues. V lost 6 bases to trimming and J lost 4 bases; unmatched junction nucleotides: 5. CDR3 sequence: CASSRGTSAETQYF. In DNA, the CDR3 is TGTGCCAGCAGTAGAGGGACTAGCGCAGAGACCCAGTACTTC. Based on the CDR3 plus reference TRBV7-2 and TRBJ2-5, the full variable domain is GAGVSQSPSNKVTEKGKDVELRCDPISGHTALYWYRQSLGQGLEFLIYFQGNSAPDKSGLPSDRFSAERTGGSVSTLTIQRTQQEDSAVYLCASSRGTSAETQYFGPGTRLLVL.

The chain uses TRBV19 and TRBJ2-3; TRBD1 matches at 9 bases. The V segment lost 4 bases and the J segment 2 bases; nucleotides outside the gene matches: 13. Germline V CDR1 and CDR2: LNHDA, SQIVND (reference sequence). This CDR3 region has 18 residues. The CDR3 DNA is TGTGCCAGTAGTACCACACCTGACAGGGGGTGGGTCACAGATACGCAGTATTTT. It yields the protein CASSTTPDRGWVTDTQYF.

A few counts support this clonotype. The gene calls are TRBV20-1 and TRBJ1-1; D remains unclear. With 2 bases removed from V and 4 bases from J, the gap between germline ends came to 17 bases. This CDR3 has 15 residues. Germline CDR1 reads DFQATT; CDR2 reads SNEGSKA (reference sequence). The CDR3 sequence: CSARNRNIGSTEAFF. The CDR3 nucleotides are TGCAGTGCTAGAAATCGCAATATCGGTAGCACTGAAGCTTTCTTT.

The chain carries TRBV6-5 and TRBJ2-1; 12 positions agree with TRBD2. The ends lost 5 bases at V and 6 bases at J; junction bases unmatched: 2. From germline, CDR1 is MNHEY and CDR2 SVGAGI. The CDR3 runs to 14 residues. This CDR3 reads CASSLAGGPNEQFF. The CDR3 DNA is TGTGCCAGCAGTCTAGCGGGAGGGCCCAATGAGCAGTTCTTC.

In its sample, this clonotype was seen many times. V and J are TRBV5-1 and TRBJ2-2; no reliable D call. The CDR3 has 15 amino acids. CDR1 is SGHRS, CDR2 YFSETQ, per germline. With 6 bases removed from V and 3 bases from J, the gap between germline ends came to 15 bases. The DNA for the CDR3 is TGCGCCAGCACCCTATCGCCGGTGGACACCGGGGAGCTGTTTTTT. Protein sequence: CASTLSPVDTGELFF.

The rearrangement links TRBV6-5 to TRBJ2-2; D is possibly TRBD2 (5 bases). With 8 bases removed from V and 1 base from J, the gap between germline ends came to 11 bases. The germline CDR1 and CDR2 sequences are MNHEY and SVGAGI. The CDR3 sequence is 14 residues long. CDR3: CASRIGRNTGELFF. Here the CDR3 DNA reads TGTGCCAGCCGTATAGGGAGGAACACCGGGGAGCTGTTTTTT.

This clonotype was recorded a few times. The chain has TRBV18 and TRBJ2-1, with TRBD2 matching over 7 bases. CDR3 size: 22 residues. Per the germline V gene, CDR1 is KGHSH and CDR2 is LQKENI. With V trimmed by 2 bases and J by 2 bases, 24 bases remained unmatched. Here the CDR3 reads CASSPSLLWERGGPSPYNEQFF. As DNA, the CDR3 is TGTGCCAGCTCACCAAGCCTTTTATGGGAGCGGGGAGGGCCCTCGCCCTACAATGAGCAGTTCTTC. Together with reference TRBV18 and TRBJ2-1, the CDR3 gives the full variable domain: NAGVMQNPRHLVRRRGQEARLRCSPMKGHSHVYWYRQLPEEGLKFMVYLQKENIIDESGMPKERFSAEFPKEGPSILRIQQVVRGDSAAYFCASSPSLLWERGGPSPYNEQFFGPGTRLTVL.

This clonotype was found once. The chain employs TRBV20-1 and TRBJ2-4; 7 nucleotides align to TRBD1. The germline gives CDR1 DFQATT, CDR2 SNEGSKA (reference sequence). The ends lost 5 bases at V and 4 bases at J; junction bases unmatched: 11. The CDR3 runs 15 residues. CDR3 sequence reads: CSAVRQGTAKNIQYF. CDR3 nucleotides: TGCAGTGCTGTTAGACAGGGTACTGCAAAAAACATTCAGTACTTC.

This clonotype was counted only a few times. The rearrangement links TRBV24-1 to TRBJ2-7; the D gene could be TRBD1 or TRBD2 (5 bases each). The CDR3 extends over 16 amino acids. V dropped 2 bases and J dropped 0 bases, with 13 bases sitting between them. Germline V CDR1 and CDR2: KGHDR, SFDVKD. CDR3: CATSDSGTRSSYEQYF. Here the CDR3 DNA reads TGTGCCACCAGTGATTCCGGGACCCGGAGCTCCTACGAGCAGTACTTC.

This clonotype showed up just a few times. V usage is TRBV12-5 and J usage is TRBJ2-5; D remains unclear. V dropped 0 bases and J dropped 5 bases, with 16 bases sitting between them. The CDR3 has 16 amino acids. Germline V gene data show CDR1 as LGHNT and CDR2 as FRNRAP. CDR3 in amino acids: CASGLVLPRGSETQYF. The CDR3 nucleotides are TGTGCTAGTGGTTTGGTATTGCCTAGAGGAAGTGAGACCCAGTACTTC.

The chain couples TRBV28 to TRBJ2-7, with D perhaps TRBD2 (6 bases). The CDR3 totals 16 residues. Germline lookup yields CDR1 MDHEN and CDR2 SYDVKM. The V gene lost 5 bases and the J gene lost 6 bases, with 23 bases spanning the gap. Here the CDR3 DNA reads TGTGCCAGCAGTCCCAGAAGGACCCCCGACGGGGGCGAGCAGTACTTC. This translates into CASSPRRTPDGGEQYF.

This chain uses TRBV4-3 with TRBJ2-3, with 9 bases lining up with TRBD1. This CDR3 comprises 16 residues. Germline CDR1 LGHNA, CDR2 YSLEER. V lost 0 bases to trimming and J lost 3 bases; unmatched junction nucleotides: 4. The CDR3 reads CASSQETGGLTDTQYF. The CDR3 DNA reads as TGCGCCAGCAGCCAAGAGACAGGGGGACTGACAGATACGCAGTATTTT.

This clonotype has at least ten counts. This chain joins TRBV11-3 and TRBJ2-1, with 8 positions matching TRBD2. Germline V gene sequence: CDR1 SGHNT, CDR2 YENEEA. J lost 0 bases, V lost 8 bases, and 6 bases had no gene match. This CDR3 region has 15 residues. The CDR3 region is CASALGTSSYNEQFF. CDR3 DNA: TGTGCCAGCGCCCTTGGGACTAGCTCCTACAATGAGCAGTTCTTC.

This rearrangement joins TRBV28 to TRBJ2-1; D may be TRBD2 (5 bases). There are 19 residues in the CDR3. The germline V and J ends were trimmed by 6 bases and 10 bases, with 34 bases remaining between them. Germline CDR1 MDHEN, CDR2 SYDVKM. Here the CDR3 DNA reads TGTGCCAGCAGCCACCGCCGGCCGCTATTAACGGGGAGTAGCTTAGAGCAGTTCTTC. Its translation is CASSHRRPLLTGSSLEQFF.

J is TRBJ2-7 and V is TRBV2; D perhaps matches TRBD1 (5 bases). Germline-derived CDR1 and CDR2 are SNHLY and FYNNEI. CDR3 length: 11 residues. Trimming cost V 4 bases and J 5 bases, with 6 bases left between them. The chain's CDR3 is CASSGQNEQYF. The CDR3 bases are TGTGCCAGCAGTGGACAGAACGAGCAGTACTTC. Based on the CDR3 plus reference TRBV2 and TRBJ2-7, the full variable domain is EPEVTQTPSHQVTQMGQEVILRCVPISNHLYFYWYRQILGQKVEFLVSFYNNEISEKSEIFDDQFSVERPDGSNFTLKIRSTKLEDSAMYFCASSGQNEQYFGPGTRLTVT.

This clonotype was counted between two and nine times. The rearrangement joins TRBV5-4 to TRBJ2-7; 7 bases agree with TRBD2. The V and J ends lost 4 bases and 4 bases, in that order; junction bases with no gene match: 8. Looked up from germline, CDR1 is SGHNT and CDR2 is YYREEE (reference sequence). The length of the CDR3 is 14 residues. The CDR3 region has the DNA TGTGCCAGCAGCAACACCTTGCGGGAGTACGAGCAGTACTTC. It encodes CASSNTLREYEQYF. Full variable domain (missing parts from reference TRBV5-4 and TRBJ2-7): ETGVTQSPTHLIKTRGQQVTLRCSSQSGHNTVSWYQQALGQGPQFIFQYYREEENGRGNFPPRFSGLQFPNYSSELNVNALELDDSALYLCASSNTLREYEQYFGPGTRLTVT.

This clonotype was seen ten or more times. V is TRBV7-8 and J is TRBJ2-7, with a tentative D call TRBD2 (6 bases). Germline V gene sequence: CDR1 SGHVS, CDR2 FQNEAQ. The CDR3 is 13 amino acids. V lost 0 bases and J lost 4, with 7 bases in between. The CDR3 region is CASSLATSYEQYV. In nucleotides, the CDR3 is TGTGCCAGCAGCTTAGCGACTAGTTACGAGCAGTACGTC.

This clonotype was counted many times. The chain employs TRBV7-8 and TRBJ2-7; D is ambiguous. Germline assignment: CDR1 SGHVS and CDR2 FQNEAQ. This CDR3 is 12 amino acids long. V was pared by 1 base and J by 3 bases, with 4 bases between. CDR3 sequence: CASSLDIYEQYV. CDR3 DNA: TGTGCCAGCAGCTTAGATATCTACGAGCAGTACGTC.

This sequence joins TRBV28 and TRBJ1-5; D is unclear. V was clipped by 6 bases and J by 1 base, with 19 bases between them. This CDR3 contains 17 residues. Germline values: CDR1 MDHEN, CDR2 SYDVKM. CDR3 protein: CASRGWEGIFSNQPQHF. CDR3 bases: TGTGCCAGCAGGGGATGGGAGGGAATCTTCAGCAATCAGCCCCAGCATTTT. The full variable domain, with the rest looked up from reference TRBV28 and TRBJ1-5, is DVKVTQSSRYLVKRTGEKVFLECVQDMDHENMFWYRQDPGLGLRLIYFSYDVKMKEKGDIPEGYSVSREKKERFSLILESASTNQTSMYLCASRGWEGIFSNQPQHFGDGTRLSIL.

The chain's CDR3 is CASSLGGTGGREKLFF. Here the CDR3 DNA reads TGTGCCAGCAGCTTAGGTGGGACAGGGGGTCGAGAAAAACTGTTTTTT. V gene TRBV7-6 combines with J gene TRBJ1-4; 11 nucleotides agree with TRBD1. Germline CDR1 and CDR2: SGHVS and FNYEAQ. The V and J ends lost 1 base and 8 bases, in that order; junction bases with no gene match: 6. The length of the CDR3 is 16 residues.

This clonotype was detected a few times. J is TRBJ2-4 and V is TRBV6-1; 10 bases align to TRBD2. Germline values: CDR1 MNHNS, CDR2 SASEGT. With 5 bases clipped from V and 0 bases from J, the junction kept 10 bases outside the gene matches. The CDR3 consists of 18 residues. The CDR3 is CASSRTSGVGRAKNIQYF. As DNA, the CDR3 is TGTGCCAGCAGTCGGACTAGCGGAGTTGGGAGAGCCAAAAACATTCAGTACTTC.

This clonotype was detected only a few times. The genes are TRBV11-2 and TRBJ2-3; the match to TRBD2 covers 7 bases. The CDR3 totals 15 residues. The germline V gene encodes CDR1 SGHAT and CDR2 FQNNGV. The J segment lost 5 bases and the V segment lost 5 bases, leaving 10 bases of the junction unmatched. CDR3 coding DNA: TGTGCCAGCAGCGCGGTCGGGGAGGGCCTAGATACGCAGTATTTT. This gives the protein CASSAVGEGLDTQYF.

In this sample, this clonotype turned up a few times. The chain is built from TRBV4-2 and TRBJ2-7; 9 positions agree with TRBD2. With V trimmed by 5 bases and J by 1 base, 9 bases remained unmatched. From germline, CDR1 is LGHNA and CDR2 YNFKEQ. The CDR3 consists of 16 residues. As DNA, the CDR3 is TGTGCCAGCAGCGAGAGGGCTAGCGGGGATTCCTACGAGCAGTACTTC. It encodes CASSERASGDSYEQYF.

The CDR3 nucleotides are TGCAGTGCTCGGCCAGGGGGCTACCGGTCAGAGACCCAGTACTTC. Amino acid sequence: CSARPGGYRSETQYF. This chain connects TRBV20-1 to TRBJ2-5; TRBD1 matches 8 bases. Unmatched junction bases numbered 12, after V lost 5 bases and J lost 4 bases. The CDR3 is 15 amino acids. The germline CDR1 and CDR2 sequences are DFQATT and SNEGSKA (reference sequence).

This clonotype has a handful of counts. V and J are TRBV6-1 and TRBJ2-3; tentatively, D is TRBD2 (5 bases). Germline values: CDR1 MNHNS, CDR2 SASEGT. The V end was cut by 2 bases, the J end by 8 bases, with 14 bases between. This CDR3 has 14 amino acids. The DNA for the CDR3 is TGTGCCAGCAGTGAAACCCCGTGGGGAGCTACGCAGTATTTT. Its translation: CASSETPWGATQYF.